The rows below give T cell receptor beta chains drawn from one sample of a study of blood T cell repertoires in COVID-19. Method: immunoSEQ multiplex PCR; TCRdb's copy keeps in-frame clones and lacks some. The sample holds 50,000 to 75,000 clones, around 73% seen once. Sample: peripheral blood. The source is a man at least 80 years old with active or convalescent COVID-19. CDR3s include the opening cysteine and the closing phenylalanine or tryptophan. D genes are given only for firm matches. Clone sizes are given selectively: once, few, many, or a class where the clone is expanded.

CDR3aa: CASSSVQGNYGYTF
CDR3nt: TGCGCCAGCAGCTCGGTGCAGGGTAACTATGGCTACACCTTC
j_gene: TRBJ1-2
d_gene: -
v_gene: TRBV5-1
abundance: few

CDR3aa: CSPRRSEGNEQFF
CDR3nt: TGCAGCCCCCGGAGAAGTGAGGGCAATGAGCAGTTCTTC
j_gene: TRBJ2-1
d_gene: -
v_gene: TRBV29-1
abundance: -

CDR3aa: CATSDSSNEGGWYNEQFF
CDR3nt: TGTGCCACCAGTGATTCGTCTAACGAGGGGGGGTGGTACAATGAGCAGTTCTTC
j_gene: TRBJ2-1
d_gene: -
v_gene: TRBV24-1
abundance: -

CDR3aa: CASATSGSWGETQYF
CDR3nt: TGCGCCAGCGCGACTAGCGGGAGTTGGGGAGAGACCCAGTACTTC
j_gene: TRBJ2-5
d_gene: TRBD2
v_gene: TRBV4-1
abundance: -

CDR3aa: CSVEDAGGLDNEQFF
CDR3nt: TGCAGCGTTGAAGATGCAGGGGGCCTAGACAATGAGCAGTTCTTC
j_gene: TRBJ2-1
d_gene: TRBD1
v_gene: TRBV29-1
abundance: -

CDR3aa: CASSPIVGGELFF
CDR3nt: TGTGCCAGCAGCCCCATAGTCGGGGGGGAGCTGTTTTTT
j_gene: TRBJ2-2
d_gene: -
v_gene: TRBV11-3
abundance: -

CDR3aa: CASSTGWEGDEQFF
CDR3nt: TGTGCCAGTAGTACCGGGTGGGAAGGGGATGAGCAGTTCTTC
j_gene: TRBJ2-1
d_gene: -
v_gene: TRBV19
abundance: -

CDR3aa: CASSLQGVDTEAFF
CDR3nt: TGTGCCAGCAGCCTCCAGGGGGTGGACACTGAAGCTTTCTTT
j_gene: TRBJ1-1
d_gene: TRBD1
v_gene: TRBV5-5
abundance: -

CDR3aa: CAWSPGLAGVSDTQYF
CDR3nt: TGTGCCTGGAGTCCGGGGCTAGCGGGAGTTTCAGATACGCAGTATTTT
j_gene: TRBJ2-3
d_gene: TRBD2
v_gene: TRBV30
abundance: -

CDR3aa: CAWTSGSHEQYF
CDR3nt: TGTGCCTGGACTAGCGGGAGCCACGAGCAGTACTTC
j_gene: TRBJ2-7
d_gene: TRBD2
v_gene: TRBV30
abundance: once

CDR3aa: CASSSVQAYNEQFF
CDR3nt: TGTGCCAGCAGCTCGGTCCAGGCGTACAATGAGCAGTTCTTC
j_gene: TRBJ2-1
d_gene: -
v_gene: TRBV5-4
abundance: few

CDR3aa: CASSPFREGLAGNTDTQYF
CDR3nt: TGCGCCAGCAGCCCGTTCAGGGAGGGACTAGCGGGAAACACAGATACGCAGTATTTT
j_gene: TRBJ2-3
d_gene: TRBD2
v_gene: TRBV4-3
abundance: -

CDR3aa: CATSPNRGPETQYF
CDR3nt: TGTGCCACCAGCCCCAACAGGGGGCCGGAGACCCAGTACTTC
j_gene: TRBJ2-5
d_gene: TRBD1
v_gene: TRBV15
abundance: -

CDR3aa: CASSNGQAGGYTF
CDR3nt: TGTGCCAGCAGTAACGGACAGGCGGGTGGCTACACCTTC
j_gene: TRBJ1-2
d_gene: TRBD1
v_gene: TRBV6-5
abundance: -

CDR3aa: CASSQRVVSGSPLHF
CDR3nt: TGTGCCAGCAGTCAGAGGGTAGTATCAGGTTCACCCCTCCACTTT
j_gene: TRBJ1-6
d_gene: -
v_gene: TRBV27
abundance: -

CDR3aa: CASSQQLASETQYF
CDR3nt: TGTGCCAGCAGCCAACAACTAGCCTCAGAGACCCAGTACTTC
j_gene: TRBJ2-5
d_gene: -
v_gene: TRBV3-1/TRBV3-2
abundance: -

CDR3aa: CSVGTGMDYGYTF
CDR3nt: TGCAGCGTTGGAACAGGGATGGACTATGGCTACACCTTC
j_gene: TRBJ1-2
d_gene: -
v_gene: TRBV29-1
abundance: -

CDR3aa: CASSLPGLGKETQYF
CDR3nt: TGTGCCAGCAGCCTACCAGGGTTAGGAAAGGAGACCCAGTACTTC
j_gene: TRBJ2-5
d_gene: -
v_gene: TRBV5-8
abundance: once

CDR3aa: CASSRAGGPPDTQYF
CDR3nt: TGTGCCAGCAGCCGAGCGGGAGGGCCCCCAGATACGCAGTATTTT
j_gene: TRBJ2-3
d_gene: TRBD2
v_gene: TRBV7-9
abundance: -

CDR3aa: CASSPQQGREKLFF
CDR3nt: TGTGCCAGCTCACCACAGCAGGGTAGAGAAAAACTGTTTTTT
j_gene: TRBJ1-4
d_gene: -
v_gene: TRBV18
abundance: once

CDR3aa: CASSPDSAETQYF
CDR3nt: TGCGCCAGCAGCCCGGACAGTGCAGAGACCCAGTACTTC
j_gene: TRBJ2-5
d_gene: -
v_gene: TRBV5-1
abundance: -

CDR3aa: CASSSYNRGQGYGYTF
CDR3nt: TGTGCCAGCAGCTCTTATAACAGGGGGCAGGGCTATGGCTACACCTTC
j_gene: TRBJ1-2
d_gene: TRBD1
v_gene: TRBV7-3
abundance: -

CDR3aa: CATRGGGIGNEKLFF
CDR3nt: TGTGCCACCCGTGGCGGAGGGATTGGTAATGAAAAACTGTTTTTT
j_gene: TRBJ1-4
d_gene: -
v_gene: TRBV15
abundance: -

CDR3aa: CASSQLGRETQYF
CDR3nt: TGTGCCAGCAGCCAACTGGGCAGAGAGACCCAGTACTTC
j_gene: TRBJ2-5
d_gene: -
v_gene: TRBV4-2
abundance: -

CDR3aa: CASSLSGTSNIQYF
CDR3nt: TGTGCCAGCAGCTTGTCCGGGACTAGCAACATTCAGTACTTC
j_gene: TRBJ2-4
d_gene: TRBD2
v_gene: TRBV7-8
abundance: -

CDR3aa: CASSLRSQGSTDTQYF
CDR3nt: TGTGCCAGCAGCTTACGTTCCCAGGGTTCCACAGATACGCAGTATTTT
j_gene: TRBJ2-3
d_gene: -
v_gene: TRBV11-2
abundance: once

CDR3aa: CASRRGGGGWSNQPQHF
CDR3nt: TGCGCCAGCAGACGAGGGGGCGGTGGATGGAGCAATCAGCCCCAGCATTTT
j_gene: TRBJ1-5
d_gene: TRBD1
v_gene: TRBV23-1
abundance: -

CDR3aa: CASSPEGGVGRAFF
CDR3nt: TGTGCCAGCAGCCCCGAAGGGGGCGTGGGTAGAGCTTTCTTT
j_gene: TRBJ1-1
d_gene: TRBD1
v_gene: TRBV7-3
abundance: -

CDR3aa: CASSPPDSEKLFF
CDR3nt: TGTGCCAGCAGTCCACCGGACAGTGAAAAACTGTTTTTT
j_gene: TRBJ1-4
d_gene: -
v_gene: TRBV28
abundance: once

CDR3aa: CSVLQETQYF
CDR3nt: TGCAGCGTACTCCAAGAGACCCAGTACTTC
j_gene: TRBJ2-5
d_gene: -
v_gene: TRBV29-1
abundance: few

CDR3aa: CASSLRVGGDNEQFF
CDR3nt: TGTGCCAGCAGCTTAAGAGTTGGGGGGGACAATGAGCAGTTCTTC
j_gene: TRBJ2-1
d_gene: TRBD2
v_gene: TRBV7-3
abundance: -

CDR3aa: CASSSDYRGLHNEQFF
CDR3nt: TGTGCCAGCAGCTCAGACTACAGGGGCCTCCACAATGAGCAGTTCTTC
j_gene: TRBJ2-1
d_gene: TRBD1
v_gene: TRBV7-8
abundance: -

CDR3aa: CASSQQGEGNQPQHF
CDR3nt: TGTGCCAGCAGCCAACAGGGGGAAGGCAATCAGCCCCAGCATTTT
j_gene: TRBJ1-5
d_gene: TRBD1
v_gene: TRBV7-9
abundance: -

CDR3aa: CASSRGRGGRRGPSTDTQYF
CDR3nt: TGTGCCAGCAGCCGAGGTAGGGGCGGGAGGAGGGGGCCTAGCACAGATACGCAGTATTTT
j_gene: TRBJ2-3
d_gene: -
v_gene: TRBV9
abundance: -

CDR3aa: CASSSSGFYSSTDTQYF
CDR3nt: TGTGCCAGCAGTTCTAGCGGGTTCTACTCTAGCACAGATACGCAGTATTTT
j_gene: TRBJ2-3
d_gene: TRBD2
v_gene: TRBV27
abundance: -

CDR3aa: CASRLTSGNYEQYF
CDR3nt: TGCGCCAGCCGGCTGACTAGCGGGAACTACGAGCAGTACTTC
j_gene: TRBJ2-7
d_gene: TRBD2
v_gene: TRBV5-1
abundance: -

CDR3aa: CASSASDRADIQYF
CDR3nt: TGTGCCAGCAGCGCCTCTGACAGGGCGGACATTCAGTACTTC
j_gene: TRBJ2-4
d_gene: TRBD1
v_gene: TRBV9
abundance: -

CDR3aa: CASSGTRSYEQYF
CDR3nt: TGTGCCAGCTCCGGGACACGTTCTTACGAGCAGTACTTC
j_gene: TRBJ2-7
d_gene: -
v_gene: TRBV12-3/TRBV12-4
abundance: -

CDR3aa: CASKGLAGASSYNEQFF
CDR3nt: TGTGCCAGTAAGGGACTAGCGGGAGCGAGTTCCTACAATGAGCAGTTCTTC
j_gene: TRBJ2-1
d_gene: TRBD2
v_gene: TRBV19
abundance: few

CDR3aa: CATSRGLPTGREKLFF
CDR3nt: TGTGCCACCAGCAGGGGGCTCCCGACAGGGAGGGAAAAACTGTTTTTT
j_gene: TRBJ1-4
d_gene: TRBD1
v_gene: TRBV15
abundance: -

CDR3aa: CATSQREDTDTQYF
CDR3nt: TGTGCCACCTCCCAAAGAGAGGACACAGATACGCAGTATTTT
j_gene: TRBJ2-3
d_gene: -
v_gene: TRBV19
abundance: few

CDR3aa: CASSLVPAEAFF
CDR3nt: TGTGCCAGCAGCTTGGTTCCTGCTGAAGCTTTCTTT
j_gene: TRBJ1-1
d_gene: -
v_gene: TRBV5-6
abundance: -

CDR3aa: CASSQNSGSYEQYF
CDR3nt: TGCGCCAGCAGCCAAAACTCAGGGTCCTACGAGCAGTACTTC
j_gene: TRBJ2-7
d_gene: -
v_gene: TRBV4-3
abundance: -

CDR3aa: CASSEALRAFF
CDR3nt: TGTGCCAGCAGTGAAGCGCTTCGGGCTTTCTTT
j_gene: TRBJ1-1
d_gene: -
v_gene: TRBV2
abundance: few

CDR3aa: CASSDGTGDQPQHF
CDR3nt: TGCGCCAGCAGCGACGGGACAGGGGATCAGCCCCAGCATTTT
j_gene: TRBJ1-5
d_gene: TRBD1
v_gene: TRBV5-1
abundance: few

CDR3aa: CASSGHMDYGYTF
CDR3nt: TGTGCCAGCAGCGGACACATGGACTATGGCTACACCTTC
j_gene: TRBJ1-2
d_gene: -
v_gene: TRBV21-1
abundance: -

CDR3aa: CATSKGQGVHQETQYF
CDR3nt: TGTGCCACCAGCAAAGGTCAGGGGGTGCACCAAGAGACCCAGTACTTC
j_gene: TRBJ2-5
d_gene: TRBD1
v_gene: TRBV15
abundance: once

CDR3aa: CAWSPGGSNTGELFF
CDR3nt: TGTGCCTGGAGTCCCGGCGGGAGTAACACCGGGGAGCTGTTTTTT
j_gene: TRBJ2-2
d_gene: TRBD2
v_gene: TRBV30
abundance: -

CDR3aa: CASSFTSGSGEQYF
CDR3nt: TGTGCCAGCAGTTTTACTAGCGGGAGTGGTGAGCAGTACTTC
j_gene: TRBJ2-7
d_gene: TRBD2
v_gene: TRBV27
abundance: -

CDR3aa: CASSLWLQNNSPLHF
CDR3nt: TGCGCCAGCAGCTTGTGGTTGCAGAATAATTCACCCCTCCACTTT
j_gene: TRBJ1-6
d_gene: -
v_gene: TRBV5-1
abundance: -

CDR3aa: CASSLGGTENTEAFF
CDR3nt: TGTGCCAGCAGCCTTGGTGGGACAGAGAACACTGAAGCTTTCTTT
j_gene: TRBJ1-1
d_gene: TRBD1
v_gene: TRBV7-8
abundance: -